This T cell receptor beta chain was obtained from a study of cytomegalovirus exposure and HLA in healthy donors. Points from the study as a whole: There were some V segments, including TRBV6-2 and TRBV6-3, excluded as indistinguishable. Looking again later, the authors saw that most CMV-associated TCR beta chains seemed HLA-restricted. A later analysis linked some 17,000 TCR beta sequences to HLA alleles at 0.05 false discovery rate.

The PCR employed 60 Vbeta primers together with 13 Jbeta primers. Assay: immunoSEQ multiplex PCR; the TCRdb copy retains only in-frame clones and omits some. The repertoire table contains 150,000 to 200,000 clones. The CDR3 covers 16 residues. V gave up 6 bases and J gave up 8 bases; unmatched junction bases: 19. Germline CDR1 reads KGHSH; CDR2 reads LQKENI. In the case of this clone: Its antigen is undetermined.

This sequence originates from a woman aged 18-30 years in good health and CMV-seropositive. Material for sequencing was PBMCs. The chain couples TRBV18 to TRBJ2-7; 7 bases fit TRBD2. CDR3 amino acids: CASSPSVQRGGFKQYF. Written as DNA, the CDR3 is TGTGCCAGCTCTCCCTCCGTGCAGCGGGGTGGCTTTAAGCAGTACTTC. The whole variable domain, filled in from reference TRBV18 and TRBJ2-7, reads NAGVMQNPRHLVRRRGQEARLRCSPMKGHSHVYWYRQLPEEGLKFMVYLQKENIIDESGMPKERFSAEFPKEGPSILRIQQVVRGDSAAYFCASSPSVQRGGFKQYFGPGTRLTVT.